The 8 T cell receptor beta chains given below trace back to one sample, sequenced in a study of blood T cell repertoires in COVID-19. The repertoire was sequenced with immunoSEQ multiplex PCR; TCRdb's copy has only in-frame clones and lacks some. In the table there are around 100,000 clones, roughly nine tenths of which are singletons. The material sequenced was peripheral blood. All receptors come from a man in his fifties with acute or convalescent COVID-19.

This chain joins TRBV28 and TRBJ1-2; 7 bases fit TRBD1. The V gene end was trimmed by 7 bases and the J gene end by 3 bases; junction bases not matched to a gene: 8. Per the germline V gene, CDR1 is MDHEN and CDR2 is SYDVKM. The CDR3 has 14 residues. In nucleotides, the CDR3 is TGTGCCAGCACCGAGACCGGGACAGACTATGGCTACACCTTC. Protein product: CASTETGTDYGYTF.

In its sample, this clone was seen once. The chain has TRBV19 and TRBJ1-6; D unclear. The CDR3 is made up of 12 amino acids. The germline CDR1 and CDR2 sequences are LNHDA and SQIVND (reference sequence). Trimming pared 5 bases from V and 10 bases from J, leaving 9 bases between. The DNA for the CDR3 is TGTGCCAGTAGTGCCAAGCCGTCACCCCTCCACTTT. Protein product: CASSAKPSPLHF.

The chain uses TRBV12-5 and TRBJ1-2, with D tentatively TRBD1 (5 bases). V was clipped by 5 bases and J by 5 bases, with 12 bases between them. There are 13 residues in the CDR3. The V gene's germline CDR1 is LGHNT and CDR2 FRNRAP. DNA for the CDR3: TGTGCTAGTGGTACGACAGAACTTTATGGCTACACCTTC. This codes for CASGTTELYGYTF. The full variable domain, completed using reference TRBV12-5 and TRBJ1-2, is DARVTQTPRHKVTEMGQEVTMRCQPILGHNTVFWYRQTMMQGLELLAYFRNRAPLDDSGMPKDRFSAEMPDATLATLKIQPSEPRDSAVYFCASGTTELYGYTFGSGTRLTVV.

The gene calls are TRBV10-3 and TRBJ2-1, with no clear D. The germline V gene has CDR1 ENHRY and CDR2 SYGVKD. Trimming stripped 3 bases from V and 0 bases from J, with 9 bases between. The CDR3 loop spans 15 amino acids. Here the CDR3 DNA reads TGTGCCATCAGTGACTCGTCCAGCTCCTACAATGAGCAGTTCTTC. It is translated as CAISDSSSSYNEQFF.

This chain joins TRBV6-1 and TRBJ1-2; D is uncertain. The CDR3 has 16 amino acids. From germline, CDR1 is MNHNS and CDR2 SASEGT. Trimming left V 3 bases short and J 0 bases short, with 14 bases between. CDR3 in amino acids: CASSDFYGTANYGYTF. The CDR3 DNA follows: TGTGCCAGCAGTGACTTTTACGGTACTGCTAACTATGGCTACACCTTC.

This clone turned up a few times. V gene TRBV6-5 combines with J gene TRBJ1-1, with unresolved D. Trimming removed 6 bases at V and 1 base at J, with 6 bases between. The CDR3 is 12 amino acids. CDR1 is MNHEY and CDR2 is SVGAGI in the germline V gene. The CDR3 coding sequence is TGTGCCAGCAGCCACAAGAACACTGAAGCTTTCTTT. Protein product: CASSHKNTEAFF.

The chain uses TRBV7-9 and TRBJ2-7; TRBD1 might be the D (6 bases). The CDR3 runs to 13 residues. Germline-derived CDR1 and CDR2 are SEHNR and FQNEAQ (reference sequence). V was shortened by 2 bases and J by 5 bases, with 10 bases between the two germline ends. CDR3 protein: CASSLTGSNEQYF. The CDR3 region has the DNA TGTGCCAGCAGCTTAACAGGGAGCAACGAGCAGTACTTC. The full variable domain, in which reference TRBV7-9 and TRBJ2-7 provide the parts outside the CDR3, is DTGVSQNPRHKITKRGQNVTFRCDPISEHNRLYWYRQTLGQGPEFLTYFQNEAQLEKSRLLSDRFSAERPKGSFSTLEIQRTEQGDSAMYLCASSLTGSNEQYFGPGTRLTVT.

The chain links TRBV28 to TRBJ1-5; D ambiguous. The CDR3 has 14 amino acids. The germline V gene has CDR1 MDHEN and CDR2 SYDVKM. Trimming took 2 bases from V and 4 from J, leaving 9 bases between them. The CDR3 reads CASSLTPVNQPQHF. In nucleotides, the CDR3 is TGTGCCAGCAGTTTAACGCCAGTTAATCAGCCCCAGCATTTT.